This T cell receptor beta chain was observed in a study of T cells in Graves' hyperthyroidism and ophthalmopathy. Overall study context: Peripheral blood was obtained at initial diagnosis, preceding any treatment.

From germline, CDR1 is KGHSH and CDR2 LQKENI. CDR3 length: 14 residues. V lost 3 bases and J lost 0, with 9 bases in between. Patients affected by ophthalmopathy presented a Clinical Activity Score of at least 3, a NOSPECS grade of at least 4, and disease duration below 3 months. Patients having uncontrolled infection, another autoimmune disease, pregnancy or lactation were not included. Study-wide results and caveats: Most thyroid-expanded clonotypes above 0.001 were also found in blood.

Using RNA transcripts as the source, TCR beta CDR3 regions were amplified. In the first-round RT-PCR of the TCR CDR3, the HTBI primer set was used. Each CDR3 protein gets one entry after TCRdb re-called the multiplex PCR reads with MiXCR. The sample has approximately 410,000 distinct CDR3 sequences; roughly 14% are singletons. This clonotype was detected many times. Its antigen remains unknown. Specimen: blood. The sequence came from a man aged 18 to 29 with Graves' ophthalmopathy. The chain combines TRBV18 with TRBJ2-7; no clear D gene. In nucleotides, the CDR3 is TGTGCCAGCTCACCGGGCCCGAACTCCTACGAGCAGTACTTC. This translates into CASSPGPNSYEQYF.